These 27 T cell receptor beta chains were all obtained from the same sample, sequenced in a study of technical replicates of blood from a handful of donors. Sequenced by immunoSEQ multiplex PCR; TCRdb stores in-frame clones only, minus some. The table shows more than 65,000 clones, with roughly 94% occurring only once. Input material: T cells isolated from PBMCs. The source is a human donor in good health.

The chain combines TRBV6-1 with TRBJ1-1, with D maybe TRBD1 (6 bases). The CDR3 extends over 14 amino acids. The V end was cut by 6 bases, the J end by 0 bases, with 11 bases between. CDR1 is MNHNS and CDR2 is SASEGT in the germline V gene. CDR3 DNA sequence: TGTGCCAGCAGCGAACAGGGCCTGAACACTGAAGCTTTCTTT. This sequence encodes CASSEQGLNTEAFF.

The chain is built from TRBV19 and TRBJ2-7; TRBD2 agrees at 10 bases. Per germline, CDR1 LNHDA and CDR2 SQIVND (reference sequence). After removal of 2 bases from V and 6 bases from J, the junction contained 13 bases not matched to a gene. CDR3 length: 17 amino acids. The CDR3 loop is CASSITGGAGGSGEQYF. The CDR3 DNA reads TGTGCCAGTAGTATAACTGGGGGAGCGGGAGGGTCGGGCGAGCAGTACTTC.

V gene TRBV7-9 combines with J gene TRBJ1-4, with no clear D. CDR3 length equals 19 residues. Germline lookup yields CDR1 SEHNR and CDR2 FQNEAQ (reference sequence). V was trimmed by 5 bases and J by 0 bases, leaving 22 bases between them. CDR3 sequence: CASSDKIHLFGATNEKLFF. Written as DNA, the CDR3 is TGTGCCAGCAGCGATAAGATCCACCTCTTCGGGGCAACTAATGAAAAACTGTTTTTT.

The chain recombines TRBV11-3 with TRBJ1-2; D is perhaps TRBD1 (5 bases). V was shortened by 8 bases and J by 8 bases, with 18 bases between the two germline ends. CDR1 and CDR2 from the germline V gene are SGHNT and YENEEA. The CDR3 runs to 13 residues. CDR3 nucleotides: TGTGCCAGCTCTCCTGGGGGAGGGGAAGGCTACACCTTC. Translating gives CASSPGGGEGYTF.

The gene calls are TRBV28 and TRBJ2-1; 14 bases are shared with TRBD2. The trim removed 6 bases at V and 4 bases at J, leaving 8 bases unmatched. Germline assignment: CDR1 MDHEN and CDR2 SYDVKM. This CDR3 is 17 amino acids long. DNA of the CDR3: TGTGCCAGCAGATTGGGACTAGCGGGAGATGCGTACAATGAGCAGTTCTTC. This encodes CASRLGLAGDAYNEQFF.

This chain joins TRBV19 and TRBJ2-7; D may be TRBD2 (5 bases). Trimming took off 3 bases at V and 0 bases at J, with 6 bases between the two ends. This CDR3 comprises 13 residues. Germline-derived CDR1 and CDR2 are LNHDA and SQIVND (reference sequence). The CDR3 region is CASSIGSSYEQYF. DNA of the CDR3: TGTGCCAGTAGTATTGGGAGCTCCTACGAGCAGTACTTC.

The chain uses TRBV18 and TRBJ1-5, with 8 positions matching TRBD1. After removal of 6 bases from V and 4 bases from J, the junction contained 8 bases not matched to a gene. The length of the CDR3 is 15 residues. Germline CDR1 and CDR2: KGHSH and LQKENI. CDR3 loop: CASSQRQGTNQPQHF. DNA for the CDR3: TGTGCCAGCTCGCAACGACAGGGGACTAATCAGCCCCAGCATTTT.

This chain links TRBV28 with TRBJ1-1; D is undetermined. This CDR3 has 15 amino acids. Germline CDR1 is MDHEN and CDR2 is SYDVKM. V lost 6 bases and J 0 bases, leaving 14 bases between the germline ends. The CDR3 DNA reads TGTGCCAGCAGCCTCCCCAGAAACATGAACACTGAAGCTTTCTTT. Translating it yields CASSLPRNMNTEAFF.

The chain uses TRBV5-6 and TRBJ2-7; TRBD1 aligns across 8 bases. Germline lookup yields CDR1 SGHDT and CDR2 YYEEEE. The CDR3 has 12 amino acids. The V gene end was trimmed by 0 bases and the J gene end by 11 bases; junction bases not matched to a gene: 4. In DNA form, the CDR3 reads TGTGCCAGCAGCTTGGACAGGGGGAGAAAGTACTTC. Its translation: CASSLDRGRKYF.

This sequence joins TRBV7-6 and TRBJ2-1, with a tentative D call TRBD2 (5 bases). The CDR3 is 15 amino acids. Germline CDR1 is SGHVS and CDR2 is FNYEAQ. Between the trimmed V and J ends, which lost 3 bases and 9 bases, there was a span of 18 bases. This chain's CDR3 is CASSFANSRGSEQFF. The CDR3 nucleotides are TGTGCCAGCAGCTTCGCCAACAGTAGAGGGTCTGAGCAGTTCTTC.

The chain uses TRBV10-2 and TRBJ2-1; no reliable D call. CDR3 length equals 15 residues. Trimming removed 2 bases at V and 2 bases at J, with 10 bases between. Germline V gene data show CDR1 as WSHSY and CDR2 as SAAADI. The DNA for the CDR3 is TGCGCCAGCAGTGAGATCGAGCCCCCCTACAATGAGCAGTTCTTC. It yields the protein CASSEIEPPYNEQFF.

The CDR3 reads CASSFLRLTGPQATDTQYF. CDR3 DNA: TGTGCCAGCAGTTTTTTACGGCTGACAGGACCCCAGGCCACAGATACGCAGTATTTT. The chain uses TRBV28 and TRBJ2-3; D may be TRBD1 (6 bases). V lost 3 bases and J lost 2, with 24 bases in between. Germline V gene data show CDR1 as MDHEN and CDR2 as SYDVKM. This CDR3 comprises 19 residues.

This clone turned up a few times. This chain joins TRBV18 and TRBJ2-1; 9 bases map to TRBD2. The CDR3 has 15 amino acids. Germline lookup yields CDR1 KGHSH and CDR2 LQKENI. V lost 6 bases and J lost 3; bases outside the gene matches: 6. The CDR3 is CASSLQRGDYNEQFF. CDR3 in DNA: TGTGCCAGCTCTCTTCAGCGGGGGGACTACAATGAGCAGTTCTTC.

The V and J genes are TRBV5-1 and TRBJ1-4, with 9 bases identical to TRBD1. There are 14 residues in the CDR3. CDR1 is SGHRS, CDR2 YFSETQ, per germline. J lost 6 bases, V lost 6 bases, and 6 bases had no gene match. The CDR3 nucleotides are TGCGCCAGCAACCCGGGACAGGGCGATGAAAAACTGTTTTTT. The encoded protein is CASNPGQGDEKLFF.

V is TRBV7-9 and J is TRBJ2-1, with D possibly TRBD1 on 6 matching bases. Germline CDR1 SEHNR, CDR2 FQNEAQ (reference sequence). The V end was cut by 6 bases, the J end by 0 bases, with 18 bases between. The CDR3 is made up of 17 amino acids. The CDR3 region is CASRPLTGTSSYNEQFF. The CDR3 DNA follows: TGTGCCAGCAGACCCCTTACAGGGACCAGCTCCTACAATGAGCAGTTCTTC.

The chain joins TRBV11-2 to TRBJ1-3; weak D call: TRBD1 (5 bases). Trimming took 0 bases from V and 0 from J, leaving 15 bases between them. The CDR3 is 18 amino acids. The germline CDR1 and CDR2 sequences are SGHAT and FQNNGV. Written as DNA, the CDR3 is TGTGCCAGCAGCTTAGATCCATGGGCGGGGCTCTCTGGAAACACCATATATTTT. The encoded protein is CASSLDPWAGLSGNTIYF.

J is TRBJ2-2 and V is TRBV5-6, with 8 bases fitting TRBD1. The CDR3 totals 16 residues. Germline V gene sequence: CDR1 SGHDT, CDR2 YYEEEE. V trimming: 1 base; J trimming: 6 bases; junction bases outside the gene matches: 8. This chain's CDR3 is CASSLPKGTGAGELFF. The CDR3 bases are TGTGCCAGCAGCTTGCCTAAAGGGACAGGTGCCGGGGAGCTGTTTTTT.

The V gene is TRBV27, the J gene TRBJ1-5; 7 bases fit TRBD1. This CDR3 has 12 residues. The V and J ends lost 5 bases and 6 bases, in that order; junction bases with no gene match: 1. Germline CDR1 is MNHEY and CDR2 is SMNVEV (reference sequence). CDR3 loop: CASSTGAQPQHF. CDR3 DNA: TGTGCCAGCAGTACAGGGGCTCAGCCCCAGCATTTT.

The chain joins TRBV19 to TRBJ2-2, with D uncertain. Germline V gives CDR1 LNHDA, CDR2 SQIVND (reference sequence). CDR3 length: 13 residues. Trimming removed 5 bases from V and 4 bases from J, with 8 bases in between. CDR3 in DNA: TGTGCCAGTAGTTTCCAAATCACCGGGGAGCTGTTTTTT. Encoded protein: CASSFQITGELFF.

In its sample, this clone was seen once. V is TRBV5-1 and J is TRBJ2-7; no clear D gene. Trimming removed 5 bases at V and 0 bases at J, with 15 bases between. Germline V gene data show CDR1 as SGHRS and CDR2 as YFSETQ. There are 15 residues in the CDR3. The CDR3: CASSPKTHNSYEQYF. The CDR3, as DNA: TGCGCCAGCAGTCCAAAGACACATAACTCCTACGAGCAGTACTTC.

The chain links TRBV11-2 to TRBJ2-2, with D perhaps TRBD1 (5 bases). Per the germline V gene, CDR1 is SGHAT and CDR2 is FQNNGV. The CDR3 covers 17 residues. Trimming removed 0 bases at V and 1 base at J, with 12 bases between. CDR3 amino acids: CASSLDTWGGNTGELFF. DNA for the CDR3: TGTGCCAGCAGCTTAGATACTTGGGGCGGGAACACCGGGGAGCTGTTTTTT.

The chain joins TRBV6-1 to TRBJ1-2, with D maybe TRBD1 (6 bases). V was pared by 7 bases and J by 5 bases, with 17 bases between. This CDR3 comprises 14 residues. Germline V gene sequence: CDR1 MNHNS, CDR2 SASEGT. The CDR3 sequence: CASKTLQGEYGYTF. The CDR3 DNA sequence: TGTGCCAGCAAAACCTTACAGGGAGAGTATGGCTACACCTTC.

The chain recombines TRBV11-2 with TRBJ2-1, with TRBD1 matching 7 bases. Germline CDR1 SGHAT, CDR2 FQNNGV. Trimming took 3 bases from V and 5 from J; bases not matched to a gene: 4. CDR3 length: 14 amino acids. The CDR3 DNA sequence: TGTGCCAGCAGCTTTTGGGGACAGCACAATGAGCAGTTCTTC. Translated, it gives CASSFWGQHNEQFF. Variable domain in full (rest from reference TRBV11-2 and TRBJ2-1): EAGVAQSPRYKIIEKRQSVAFWCNPISGHATLYWYQQILGQGPKLLIQFQNNGVVDDSQLPKDRFSAERLKGVDSTLKIQPAKLEDSAVYLCASSFWGQHNEQFFGPGTRLTVL.

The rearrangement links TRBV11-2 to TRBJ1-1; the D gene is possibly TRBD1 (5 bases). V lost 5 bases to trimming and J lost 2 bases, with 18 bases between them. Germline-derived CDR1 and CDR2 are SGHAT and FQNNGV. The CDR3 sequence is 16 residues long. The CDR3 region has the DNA TGTGCCAGCAGCACCCGAGGACAACGTACAAACACTGAAGCTTTCTTT. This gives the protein CASSTRGQRTNTEAFF.

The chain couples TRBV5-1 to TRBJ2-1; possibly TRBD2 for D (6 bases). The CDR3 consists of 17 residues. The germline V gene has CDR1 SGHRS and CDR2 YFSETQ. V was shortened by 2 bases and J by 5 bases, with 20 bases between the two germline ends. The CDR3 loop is CASSFVTGAGANNEQFF. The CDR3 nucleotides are TGCGCCAGCAGCTTTGTAACGGGAGCAGGCGCGAACAATGAGCAGTTCTTC.

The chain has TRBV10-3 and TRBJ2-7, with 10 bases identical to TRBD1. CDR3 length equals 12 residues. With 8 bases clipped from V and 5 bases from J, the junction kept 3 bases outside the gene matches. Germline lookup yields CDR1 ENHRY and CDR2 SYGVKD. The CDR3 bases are TGTGCCATCTCCGGGACAGGGGACGAGCAGTACTTC. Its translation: CAISGTGDEQYF.

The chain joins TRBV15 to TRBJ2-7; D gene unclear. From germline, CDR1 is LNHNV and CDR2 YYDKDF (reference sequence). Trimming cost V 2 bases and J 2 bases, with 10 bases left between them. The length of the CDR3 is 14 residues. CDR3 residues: CATSRPPTPYEQYF. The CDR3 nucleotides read TGTGCCACCAGCAGACCCCCCACTCCCTACGAGCAGTACTTC.